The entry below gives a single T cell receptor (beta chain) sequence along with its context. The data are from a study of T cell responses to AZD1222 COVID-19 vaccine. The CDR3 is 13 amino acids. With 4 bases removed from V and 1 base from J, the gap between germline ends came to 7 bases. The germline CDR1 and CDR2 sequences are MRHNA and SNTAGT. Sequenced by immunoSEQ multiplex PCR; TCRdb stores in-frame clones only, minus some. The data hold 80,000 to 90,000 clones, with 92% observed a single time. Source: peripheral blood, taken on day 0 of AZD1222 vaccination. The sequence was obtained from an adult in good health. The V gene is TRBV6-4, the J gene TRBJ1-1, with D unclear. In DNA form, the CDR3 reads TGTGCCAGCAGTGTCTCCAGGAACACTGAAGCTTTCTTT. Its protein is CASSVSRNTEAFF.